The 11 T cell receptor beta chains in this list originate from one sample, sequenced in a study of blood T cell repertoires in COVID-19 (dated by TCRdb to the early 2020s). The library was made by the immunoSEQ multiplex PCR assay. This is the immuneACCESS table as TCRdb keeps it, with only in-frame sequences that have V and J called. A part of the clones is gone; compared with another copy, unresolved V genes explain less than half, and the rest is unexplained. The sample contains 240,000 or so clones, around 79% of them found a single time. The top ten hold more than 2.5% of the sample. Sequenced material: peripheral blood. The receptors originated from a woman of 80 years or more with acute or convalescent COVID-19.

The J gene is TRBJ2-2, the V gene TRBV2; D is possibly TRBD2 (7 bases). Germline values: CDR1 SNHLY, CDR2 FYNNEI. The V and J ends lost 5 bases and 1 base respectively, with 14 bases between them. CDR3 length: 16 amino acids. The chain's CDR3 is CASSLGGARNTGELFF. CDR3 DNA: TGTGCCAGCAGTTTAGGGGGGGCGCGGAACACCGGGGAGCTGTTTTTT.

V gene TRBV7-9 combines with J gene TRBJ1-2, with 7 bases lining up with TRBD1. Germline values: CDR1 SEHNR, CDR2 FQNEAQ (reference sequence). Trimming cost V 1 base and J 5 bases; bases outside gene matches: 13. CDR3 length: 17 amino acids. The CDR3 sequence: CASSLVAGPDRLYGYTF. CDR3 nucleotide sequence: TGTGCCAGCAGCTTAGTAGCGGGACCGGACAGGCTGTATGGCTACACCTTC.

The genes are TRBV7-2 and TRBJ1-2; 7 nucleotides align to TRBD1. CDR1 and CDR2 from the germline V gene are SGHTA and FQGNSA. With 4 bases clipped from V and 7 bases from J, the junction kept 6 bases outside the gene matches. The CDR3 has 13 amino acids. CDR3 sequence (DNA): TGTGCCAGCAGCTGGCAGGGGGACGGTGGCTACACCTTC. Translating it yields CASSWQGDGGYTF.

Here the CDR3 reads CASSVEGRSGEQFF. In DNA form, the CDR3 reads TGTGCCAGCAGCGTAGAAGGGAGATCAGGTGAGCAGTTCTTC. The rearrangement uses TRBV9 and TRBJ2-1; the D gene is possibly TRBD2 (5 bases). The V gene's germline CDR1 is SGDLS and CDR2 YYNGEE. Deletions cut 0 bases from V and 9 bases from J, with 13 bases between. The CDR3 extends over 14 amino acids.

Details on this clone: This sample includes further DNA sequences coding for the same CDR3. The rearrangement joins TRBV5-1 to TRBJ1-1; 7 bases are a match to TRBD1. J gave up 2 bases and V 4 bases, and 5 bases lay outside the gene matches. The CDR3 covers 14 residues. Germline V gene sequence: CDR1 SGHRS, CDR2 YFSETQ. DNA of the CDR3: TGCGCCAGCAGCCCGGGGACAGCCAACACTGAAGCTTTCTTT. Translated: CASSPGTANTEAFF.

V gene TRBV3-1 (or the pseudogene TRBV3-2) combines with J gene TRBJ1-2; D unresolved. The CDR3 consists of 13 residues. V was pared by 3 bases and J by 1 base, with 6 bases between. Germline V gene sequence: CDR1 LGHDT, CDR2 YNNKEL (reference sequence). The CDR3 nucleotides read TGTGCCAGCAGCCAGCAGGTTAACTATGGCTACACCTTC. Residues: CASSQQVNYGYTF.

In regard to this clone: At the DNA level, this CDR3 is encoded by other sequences in the same sample as well. The rearrangement links TRBV15 to TRBJ2-5; 9 bases agree with TRBD2. V was pared by 0 bases and J by 5 bases, with 4 bases of the junction left unmatched. This CDR3 contains 15 residues. Germline-derived CDR1 and CDR2 are LNHNV and YYDKDF (reference sequence). CDR3 in DNA: TGTGCCACCAGCAGAGATGGACTAGCGAGGGAGACCCAGTACTTC. This codes for CATSRDGLARETQYF. Using reference TRBV15 and TRBJ2-5 for the parts outside the CDR3, the full variable domain is DAMVIQNPRYQVTQFGKPVTLSCSQTLNHNVMYWYQQKSSQAPKLLFHYYDKDFNNEADTPDNFQSRRPNTSFCFLDIRSPGLGDTAMYLCATSRDGLARETQYFGPGTRLLVL.

This clone was detected a few times. The chain recombines TRBV3-1 (or the pseudogene TRBV3-2) with TRBJ2-7, with 9 bases lining up with TRBD2. The CDR3 sequence is 14 residues long. V trimming: 2 bases; J trimming: 7 bases; junction bases outside the gene matches: 6. Germline V gene data show CDR1 as LGHDT and CDR2 as YNNKEL (reference sequence). The CDR3 is CASSQLAGAKEQYF. CDR3 sequence (DNA): TGTGCCAGCAGCCAATTAGCGGGAGCGAAGGAGCAGTACTTC.

The V call is TRBV18, the J call TRBJ2-4, with 8 bases fitting TRBD1. Germline V gives CDR1 KGHSH, CDR2 LQKENI. The length of the CDR3 is 16 residues. With 4 bases clipped from V and 0 bases from J, the junction kept 5 bases outside the gene matches. The chain's CDR3 is CASSLGQGIAKNIQYF. In nucleotides, the CDR3 is TGTGCCAGCTCACTCGGACAGGGAATAGCCAAAAACATTCAGTACTTC.

The V and J genes are TRBV2 and TRBJ2-2; D is undetermined. CDR1 is SNHLY and CDR2 is FYNNEI in the germline V gene. This CDR3 has 12 amino acids. V was cut by 6 bases and J by 7 bases, with 9 bases left in between. The CDR3 here is CASRASIGELFF. CDR3 DNA: TGTGCCAGCAGAGCAAGCATCGGGGAGCTGTTTTTT.

This sequence joins TRBV6-4 and TRBJ2-6; D possibly corresponds to TRBD1 (6 bases). V was cut by 6 bases and J by 8 bases, with 17 bases left in between. CDR3 length: 15 residues. Germline V gene data show CDR1 as MRHNA and CDR2 as SNTAGT. Written as DNA, the CDR3 is TGTGCCAGCAGCAGAGAAGCCGGGACAACCAACGTCCTGACTTTC. This encodes CASSREAGTTNVLTF.